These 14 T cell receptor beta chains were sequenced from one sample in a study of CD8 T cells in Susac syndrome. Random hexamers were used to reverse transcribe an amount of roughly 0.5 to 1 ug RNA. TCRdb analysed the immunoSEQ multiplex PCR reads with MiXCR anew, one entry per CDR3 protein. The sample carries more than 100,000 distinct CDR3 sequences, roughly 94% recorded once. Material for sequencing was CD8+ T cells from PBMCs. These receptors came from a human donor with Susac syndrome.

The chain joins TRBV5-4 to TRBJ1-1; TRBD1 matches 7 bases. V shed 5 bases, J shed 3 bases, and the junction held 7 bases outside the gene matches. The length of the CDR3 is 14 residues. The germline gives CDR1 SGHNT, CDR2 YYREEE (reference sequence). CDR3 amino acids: CASRLQGGDTEAFF. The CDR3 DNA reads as TGTGCCAGCAGACTCCAGGGGGGGGACACTGAAGCTTTCTTT.

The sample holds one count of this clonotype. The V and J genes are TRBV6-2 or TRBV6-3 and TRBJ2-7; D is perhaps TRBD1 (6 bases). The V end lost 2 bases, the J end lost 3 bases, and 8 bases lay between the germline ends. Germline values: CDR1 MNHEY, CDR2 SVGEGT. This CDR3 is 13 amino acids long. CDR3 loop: CASSYAGDYEQYF. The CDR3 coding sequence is TGTGCCAGCAGTTACGCAGGGGACTACGAGCAGTACTTC.

The CDR3 sequence is CASSPLDPTSSTQYF. The CDR3 DNA reads TGTGCCAGCAGCCCCCTGGATCCCACTTCATCGACCCAGTACTTC. The gene calls are TRBV5-6 and TRBJ2-5; no definite D call. The CDR3 is made up of 15 amino acids. The V and J ends lost 4 bases and 7 bases respectively, with 20 bases between them. Germline V gene sequence: CDR1 SGHDT, CDR2 YYEEEE.

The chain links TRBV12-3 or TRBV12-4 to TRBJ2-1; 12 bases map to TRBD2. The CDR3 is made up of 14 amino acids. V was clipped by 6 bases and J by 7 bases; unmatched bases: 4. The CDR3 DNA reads TGTGCCAGCAGCATGGGACTAGCGGGTAATGAGCAGTTCTTC. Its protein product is CASSMGLAGNEQFF.

The DNA for the CDR3 is TGTGCCAGCAGCGAAGGGGTAGAAGAGACCCAGTACTTC. Encoded protein: CASSEGVEETQYF. V and J are TRBV9 and TRBJ2-5; perhaps TRBD1 as D (5 bases). The V end lost 3 bases, the J end lost 3 bases, and 9 bases lay between the germline ends. Germline lookup yields CDR1 SGDLS and CDR2 YYNGEE. The CDR3 covers 13 residues.

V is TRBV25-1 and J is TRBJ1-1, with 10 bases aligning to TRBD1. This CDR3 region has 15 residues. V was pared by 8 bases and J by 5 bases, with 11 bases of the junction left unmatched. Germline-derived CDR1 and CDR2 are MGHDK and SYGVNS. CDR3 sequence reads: CASEGGTGVFTEAFF. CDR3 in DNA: TGTGCCAGCGAAGGGGGGACAGGGGTTTTTACTGAAGCTTTCTTT.

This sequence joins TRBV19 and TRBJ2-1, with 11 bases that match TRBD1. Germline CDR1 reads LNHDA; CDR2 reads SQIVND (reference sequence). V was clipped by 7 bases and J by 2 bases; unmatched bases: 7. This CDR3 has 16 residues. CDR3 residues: CASISGQGGPYNEQFF. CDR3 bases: TGTGCCAGTATCTCGGGACAGGGGGGTCCCTACAATGAGCAGTTCTTC. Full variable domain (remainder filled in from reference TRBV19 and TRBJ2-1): DGGITQSPKYLFRKEGQNVTLSCEQNLNHDAMYWYRQDPGQGLRLIYYSQIVNDFQKGDIAEGYSVSREKKESFPLTVTSAQKNPTAFYLCASISGQGGPYNEQFFGPGTRLTVL.

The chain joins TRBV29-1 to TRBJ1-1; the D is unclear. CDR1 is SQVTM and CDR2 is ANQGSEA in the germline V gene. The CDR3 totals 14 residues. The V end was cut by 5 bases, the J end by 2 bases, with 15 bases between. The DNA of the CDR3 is TGCAGCGTTACCGGGATTAAAGCCAACACTGAAGCTTTCTTT. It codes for CSVTGIKANTEAFF. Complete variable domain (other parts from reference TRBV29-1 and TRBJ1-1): SAVISQKPSRDICQRGTSLTIQCQVDSQVTMMFWYRQQPGQSLTLIATANQGSEATYESGFVIDKFPISRPNLTFSTLTVSNMSPEDSSIYLCSVTGIKANTEAFFGQGTRLTVV.

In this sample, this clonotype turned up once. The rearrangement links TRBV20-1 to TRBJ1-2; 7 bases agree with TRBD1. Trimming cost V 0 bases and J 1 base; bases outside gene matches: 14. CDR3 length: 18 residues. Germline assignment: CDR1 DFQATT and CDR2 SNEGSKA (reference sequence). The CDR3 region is CSARDSFGTVPLNYGYTF. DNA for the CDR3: TGCAGTGCTAGAGATTCTTTCGGGACAGTCCCTCTTAACTATGGCTACACCTTC.

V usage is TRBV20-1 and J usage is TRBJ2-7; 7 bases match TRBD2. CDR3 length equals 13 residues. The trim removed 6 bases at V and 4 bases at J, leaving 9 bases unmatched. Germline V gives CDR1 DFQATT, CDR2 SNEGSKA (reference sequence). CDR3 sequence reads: CSAALGRAYEQYF. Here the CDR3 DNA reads TGCAGTGCCGCCCTGGGGAGGGCGTACGAGCAGTACTTC.

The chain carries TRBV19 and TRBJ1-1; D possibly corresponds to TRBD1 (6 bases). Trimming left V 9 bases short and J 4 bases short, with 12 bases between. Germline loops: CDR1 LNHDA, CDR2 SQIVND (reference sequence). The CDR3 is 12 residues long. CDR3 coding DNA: TGTGCCAGCCGTACAGGGTCCACTGAAGCTTTCTTT. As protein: CASRTGSTEAFF. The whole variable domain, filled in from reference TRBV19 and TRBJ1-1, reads DGGITQSPKYLFRKEGQNVTLSCEQNLNHDAMYWYRQDPGQGLRLIYYSQIVNDFQKGDIAEGYSVSREKKESFPLTVTSAQKNPTAFYLCASRTGSTEAFFGQGTRLTVV.

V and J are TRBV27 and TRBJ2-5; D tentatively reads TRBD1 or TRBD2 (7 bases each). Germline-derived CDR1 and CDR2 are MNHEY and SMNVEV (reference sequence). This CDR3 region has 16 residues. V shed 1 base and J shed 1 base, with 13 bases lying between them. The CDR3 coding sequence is TGTGCCAGCAGTTTATTGGGCAGGGGGGGCCAAGAGACCCAGTACTTC. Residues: CASSLLGRGGQETQYF.

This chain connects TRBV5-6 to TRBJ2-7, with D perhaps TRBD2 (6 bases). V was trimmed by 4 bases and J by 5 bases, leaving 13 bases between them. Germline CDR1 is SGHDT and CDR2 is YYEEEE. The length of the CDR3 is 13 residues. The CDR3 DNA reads TGTGCCAGCAGCCTGGGACTGTTTGACGAGCAGTACTTC. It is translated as CASSLGLFDEQYF.

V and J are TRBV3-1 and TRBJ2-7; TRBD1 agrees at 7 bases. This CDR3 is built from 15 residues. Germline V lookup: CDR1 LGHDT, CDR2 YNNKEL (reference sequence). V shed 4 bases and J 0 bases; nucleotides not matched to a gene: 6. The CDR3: CASSPQGGVSYEQYF. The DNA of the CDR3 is TGTGCCAGCAGCCCTCAAGGGGGCGTCTCCTACGAGCAGTACTTC.